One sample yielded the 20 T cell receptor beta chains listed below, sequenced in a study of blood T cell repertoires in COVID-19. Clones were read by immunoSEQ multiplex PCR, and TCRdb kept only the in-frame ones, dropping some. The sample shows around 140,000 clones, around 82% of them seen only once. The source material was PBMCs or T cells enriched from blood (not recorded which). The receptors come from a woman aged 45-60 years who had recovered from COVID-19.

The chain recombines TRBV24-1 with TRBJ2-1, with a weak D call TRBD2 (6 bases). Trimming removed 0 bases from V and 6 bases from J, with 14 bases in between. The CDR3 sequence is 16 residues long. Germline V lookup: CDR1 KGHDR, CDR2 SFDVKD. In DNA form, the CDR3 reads TGTGCCACCAGTGATTTGTCGGGAGTTACGAGCAATGAGCAGTTCTTC. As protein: CATSDLSGVTSNEQFF.

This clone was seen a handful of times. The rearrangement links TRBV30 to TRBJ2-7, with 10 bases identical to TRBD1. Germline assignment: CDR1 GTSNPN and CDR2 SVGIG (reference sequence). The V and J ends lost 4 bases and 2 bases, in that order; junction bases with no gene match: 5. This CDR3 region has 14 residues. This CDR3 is CAWIPGQGPYEQYF. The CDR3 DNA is TGTGCCTGGATTCCGGGACAGGGGCCCTACGAGCAGTACTTC.

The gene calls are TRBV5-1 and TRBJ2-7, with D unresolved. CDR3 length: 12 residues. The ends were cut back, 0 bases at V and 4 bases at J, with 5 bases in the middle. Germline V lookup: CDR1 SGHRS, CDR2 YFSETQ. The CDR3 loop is CASSLDQYEQYF. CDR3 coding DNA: TGCGCCAGCAGCTTGGATCAGTACGAGCAGTACTTC.

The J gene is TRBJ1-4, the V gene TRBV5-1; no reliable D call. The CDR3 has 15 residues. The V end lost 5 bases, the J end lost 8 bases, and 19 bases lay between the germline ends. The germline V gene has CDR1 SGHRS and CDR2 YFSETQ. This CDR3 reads CASREVAPGKEKLFF. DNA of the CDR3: TGCGCCAGCAGAGAAGTCGCGCCCGGGAAGGAAAAACTGTTTTTT.

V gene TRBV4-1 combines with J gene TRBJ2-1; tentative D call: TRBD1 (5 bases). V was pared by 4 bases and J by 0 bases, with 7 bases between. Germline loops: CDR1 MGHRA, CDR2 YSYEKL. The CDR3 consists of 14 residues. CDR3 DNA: TGCGCCAGCAGCCTCGACAGCTCCTACAATGAGCAGTTCTTC. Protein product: CASSLDSSYNEQFF.

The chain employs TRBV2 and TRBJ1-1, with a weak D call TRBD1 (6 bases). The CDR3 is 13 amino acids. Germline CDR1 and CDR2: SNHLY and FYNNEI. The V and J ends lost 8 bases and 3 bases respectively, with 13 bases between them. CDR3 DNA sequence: TGTGCCAGCGTTAAACAGGGACACACTGAAGCTTTCTTT. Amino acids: CASVKQGHTEAFF.

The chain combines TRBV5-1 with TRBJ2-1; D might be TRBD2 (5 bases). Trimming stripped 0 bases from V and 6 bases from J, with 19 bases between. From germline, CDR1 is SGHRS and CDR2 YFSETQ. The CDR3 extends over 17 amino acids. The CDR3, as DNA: TGCGCCAGCAGCTTGGGTCTCGGGCTAGCATACATCAATGAGCAGTTCTTC. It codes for CASSLGLGLAYINEQFF. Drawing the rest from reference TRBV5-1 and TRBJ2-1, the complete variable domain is KAGVTQTPRYLIKTRGQQVTLSCSPISGHRSVSWYQQTPGQGLQFLFEYFSETQRNKGNFPGRFSGRQFSNSRSEMNVSTLELGDSALYLCASSLGLGLAYINEQFFGPGTRLTVL.

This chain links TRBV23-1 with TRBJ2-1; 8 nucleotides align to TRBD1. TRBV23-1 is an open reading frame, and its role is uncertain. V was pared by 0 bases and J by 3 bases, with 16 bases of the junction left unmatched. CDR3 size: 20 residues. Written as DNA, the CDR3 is TGCGCCAGCAGTCAATCCAACGGTCGGAGAGACAGGGGAGTCTACAATGAGCAGTTCTTC. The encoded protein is CASSQSNGRRDRGVYNEQFF.

The CDR3 bases are TGTGCCAGCAGTGAGCAGGGTAGGGGGTTTAACTATGGCTACACCTTC. It encodes CASSEQGRGFNYGYTF. The rearrangement joins TRBV6-1 to TRBJ1-2, with D tentatively TRBD1 (6 bases). The V and J ends lost 3 bases and 1 base respectively, with 15 bases between them. This CDR3 has 16 residues. Per germline, CDR1 MNHNS and CDR2 SASEGT.

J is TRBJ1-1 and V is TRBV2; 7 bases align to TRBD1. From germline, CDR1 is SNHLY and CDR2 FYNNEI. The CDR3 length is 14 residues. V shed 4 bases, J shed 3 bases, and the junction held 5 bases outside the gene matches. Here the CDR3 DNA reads TGTGCCAGCAGTGCCATACAGGGGTACACTGAAGCTTTCTTT. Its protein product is CASSAIQGYTEAFF.

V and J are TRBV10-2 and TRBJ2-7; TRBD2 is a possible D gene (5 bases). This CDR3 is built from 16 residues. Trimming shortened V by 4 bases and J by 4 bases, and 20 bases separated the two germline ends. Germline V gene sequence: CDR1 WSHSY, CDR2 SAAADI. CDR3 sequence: CASSGPRVLYNYEQYF. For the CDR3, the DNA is TGCGCCAGCAGTGGCCCGAGGGTATTATATAATTACGAGCAGTACTTC.

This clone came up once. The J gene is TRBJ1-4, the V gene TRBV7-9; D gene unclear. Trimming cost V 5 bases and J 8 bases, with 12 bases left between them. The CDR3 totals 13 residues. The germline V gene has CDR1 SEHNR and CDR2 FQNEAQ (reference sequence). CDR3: CASSPLAAEKLFF. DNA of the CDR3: TGTGCCAGCAGCCCCCTAGCGGCGGAAAAACTGTTTTTT.

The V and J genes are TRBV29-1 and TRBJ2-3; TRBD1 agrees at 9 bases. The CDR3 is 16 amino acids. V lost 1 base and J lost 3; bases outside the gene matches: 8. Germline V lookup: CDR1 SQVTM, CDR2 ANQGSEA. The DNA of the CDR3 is TGCAGCGTTGAAGGCACCTTACAGGGGGCGACAGATACGCAGTATTTT. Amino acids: CSVEGTLQGATDTQYF.

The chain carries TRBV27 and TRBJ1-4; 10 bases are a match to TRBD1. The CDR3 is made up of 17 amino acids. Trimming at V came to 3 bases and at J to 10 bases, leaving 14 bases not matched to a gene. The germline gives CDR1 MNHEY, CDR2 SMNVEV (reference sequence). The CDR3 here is CASSFLSGQGPFGKLFF. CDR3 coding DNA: TGTGCCAGCAGTTTCCTTTCGGGACAGGGGCCGTTCGGAAAACTGTTTTTT.

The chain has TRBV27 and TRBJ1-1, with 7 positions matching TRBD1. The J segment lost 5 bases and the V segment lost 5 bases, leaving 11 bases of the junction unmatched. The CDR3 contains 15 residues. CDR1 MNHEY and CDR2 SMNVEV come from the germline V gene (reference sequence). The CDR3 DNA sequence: TGTGCCAGCAGTCCCGACAGGGTGGATGTGACTGAAGCTTTCTTT. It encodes CASSPDRVDVTEAFF.

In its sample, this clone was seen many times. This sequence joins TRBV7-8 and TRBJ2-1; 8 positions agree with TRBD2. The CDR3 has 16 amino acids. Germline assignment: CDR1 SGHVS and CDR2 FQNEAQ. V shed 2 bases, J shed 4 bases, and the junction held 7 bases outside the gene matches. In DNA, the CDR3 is TGTGCCAGCAGCTTAATTCGGGGGGGCCCATACAATGAGCAGTTCTTC. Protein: CASSLIRGGPYNEQFF.

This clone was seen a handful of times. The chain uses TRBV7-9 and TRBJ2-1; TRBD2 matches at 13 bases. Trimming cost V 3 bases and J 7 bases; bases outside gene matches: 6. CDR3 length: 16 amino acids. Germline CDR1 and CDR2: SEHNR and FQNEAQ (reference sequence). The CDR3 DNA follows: TGTGCCAGCAGCTTGGGACTAGCGGGGACTTGGAATGAGCAGTTCTTC. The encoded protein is CASSLGLAGTWNEQFF. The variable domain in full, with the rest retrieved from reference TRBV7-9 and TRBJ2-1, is DTGVSQNPRHKITKRGQNVTFRCDPISEHNRLYWYRQTLGQGPEFLTYFQNEAQLEKSRLLSDRFSAERPKGSFSTLEIQRTEQGDSAMYLCASSLGLAGTWNEQFFGPGTRLTVL.

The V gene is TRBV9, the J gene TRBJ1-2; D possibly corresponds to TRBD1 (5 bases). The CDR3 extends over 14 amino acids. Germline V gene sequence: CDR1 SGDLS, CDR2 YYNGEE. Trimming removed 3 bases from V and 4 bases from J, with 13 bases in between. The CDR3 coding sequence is TGTGCCAGCAGCGGCCCGGGACTAACCTATGGCTACACCTTC. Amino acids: CASSGPGLTYGYTF.

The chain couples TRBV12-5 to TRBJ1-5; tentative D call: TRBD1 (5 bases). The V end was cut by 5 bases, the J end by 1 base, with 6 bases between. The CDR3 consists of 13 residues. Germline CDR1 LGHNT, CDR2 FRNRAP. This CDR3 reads CASGQGSNQPQHF. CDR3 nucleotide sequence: TGTGCTAGTGGTCAGGGAAGCAATCAGCCCCAGCATTTT.

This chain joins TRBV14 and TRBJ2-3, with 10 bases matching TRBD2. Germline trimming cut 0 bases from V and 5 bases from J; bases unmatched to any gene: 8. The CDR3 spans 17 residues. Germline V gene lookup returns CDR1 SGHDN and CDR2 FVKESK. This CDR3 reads CASSQDLPSGGGDTQYF. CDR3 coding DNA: TGTGCCAGCAGCCAAGATCTTCCTAGCGGGGGAGGAGATACGCAGTATTTT.